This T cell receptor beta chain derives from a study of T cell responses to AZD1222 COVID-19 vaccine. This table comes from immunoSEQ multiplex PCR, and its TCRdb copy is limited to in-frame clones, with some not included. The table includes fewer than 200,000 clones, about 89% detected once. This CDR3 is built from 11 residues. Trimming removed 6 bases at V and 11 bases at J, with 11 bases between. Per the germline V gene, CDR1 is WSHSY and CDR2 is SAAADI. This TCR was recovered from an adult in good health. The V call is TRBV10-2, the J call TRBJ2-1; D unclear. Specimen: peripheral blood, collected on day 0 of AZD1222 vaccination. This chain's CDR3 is CASSPRDQQFF. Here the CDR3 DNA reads TGCGCCAGCAGCCCCCGAGACCAGCAGTTCTTC.